Below, 32 T cell receptor beta chains from the same sample are listed, as sequenced in a study of radiotherapy plus CTLA-4 blockade in lung cancer. Method: immunoSEQ multiplex PCR; TCRdb's copy keeps in-frame clones and lacks some. The data contain 75,000 or so clones, about 80% of them singletons. The sequenced sample was peripheral blood, obtained from a patient treated with radiotherapy plus ipilimumab. The receptors stem from a human donor with non-small cell lung cancer who had a complete response to radiotherapy plus ipilimumab.

V usage is TRBV6-5 and J usage is TRBJ2-2; the D gene could be TRBD1 or TRBD2 (6 bases each). Trimming removed 6 bases from V and 4 bases from J, with 9 bases in between. The length of the CDR3 is 13 residues. CDR1 is MNHEY and CDR2 is SVGAGI in the germline V gene. The chain's CDR3 is CASRRGVTGELFF. CDR3 sequence (DNA): TGTGCCAGCAGAAGGGGGGTCACCGGGGAGCTGTTTTTT.

The genes are TRBV15 and TRBJ2-5; 9 bases align to TRBD1. Germline values: CDR1 LNHNV, CDR2 YYDKDF (reference sequence). The CDR3 length is 16 residues. The V gene end was trimmed by 3 bases and the J gene end by 0 bases; junction bases not matched to a gene: 5. Here the CDR3 reads CATSRGDREHQETQYF. The CDR3, as DNA: TGTGCCACCAGCAGGGGGGACAGGGAACACCAAGAGACCCAGTACTTC.

V usage is TRBV5-5 and J usage is TRBJ2-7; a possible D gene is TRBD2 (5 bases). The CDR3 runs 13 residues. The V and J ends lost 7 bases and 5 bases respectively, with 16 bases between them. Germline V gives CDR1 SGHKS, CDR2 YYEKEE (reference sequence). The CDR3 nucleotides read TGTGCCAGCTCCCCGGGGTGGAGTAACGAGCAGTACGTC. This encodes CASSPGWSNEQYV.

The gene calls are TRBV29-1 and TRBJ1-4; D not certain. The CDR3 consists of 13 residues. Germline V lookup: CDR1 SQVTM, CDR2 ANQGSEA. The V end was cut by 6 bases, the J end by 3 bases, with 11 bases between. CDR3 residues: CSVRPSPNEKLFF. In DNA, the CDR3 is TGCAGCGTGAGACCTTCCCCTAATGAAAAACTGTTTTTT.

The chain employs TRBV7-2 and TRBJ2-3; D is uncertain. The V end was cut by 4 bases, the J end by 4 bases, with 9 bases between. Germline V gene data show CDR1 as SGHTA and CDR2 as FQGNSA. This CDR3 has 13 residues. CDR3 in amino acids: CASSSTAADTQYF. The CDR3 DNA follows: TGTGCCAGCAGCTCCACTGCAGCAGATACGCAGTATTTT.

The rearrangement links TRBV10-3 to TRBJ2-1; D is uncertain. The germline CDR1 and CDR2 sequences are ENHRY and SYGVKD. The CDR3 extends over 13 amino acids. Trimming took 7 bases from V and 8 from J, leaving 15 bases between them. The CDR3 bases are TGTGCCATCATCGATCCCCCAAGGGATGAGCAGTTCTTC. This sequence encodes CAIIDPPRDEQFF.

The chain carries TRBV6-1 and TRBJ1-2; possible D gene TRBD1, 5 bases. The V gene lost 8 bases and the J gene lost 7 bases, with 14 bases spanning the gap. Germline CDR1 reads MNHNS; CDR2 reads SASEGT. CDR3 length: 12 amino acids. The CDR3 loop reads CASFRAFVGYTF. The CDR3 DNA sequence: TGTGCCAGCTTCAGGGCCTTTGTTGGCTACACCTTC.

This CDR3 reads CASSFSGAEETQYF. In DNA, the CDR3 is TGTGCCAGCAGCTTCTCCGGGGCTGAAGAGACCCAGTACTTC. The rearrangement uses TRBV5-6 and TRBJ2-5; tentatively, D is TRBD1 or TRBD2 (5 bases each). V lost 2 bases, J lost 3 bases, and 11 bases lay in between. Germline CDR1 SGHDT, CDR2 YYEEEE. The CDR3 has 14 residues. Drawing the rest from reference TRBV5-6 and TRBJ2-5, the complete variable domain is DAGVTQSPTHLIKTRGQQVTLRCSPKSGHDTVSWYQQALGQGPQFIFQYYEEEERQRGNFPDRFSGHQFPNYSSELNVNALLLGDSALYLCASSFSGAEETQYFGPGTRLLVL.

V and J are TRBV5-4 and TRBJ1-2; D uncertain. Germline values: CDR1 SGHNT, CDR2 YYREEE (reference sequence). The CDR3 totals 15 residues. V was cut by 5 bases and J by 7 bases, with 21 bases left in between. For the CDR3, the DNA is TGTGCCAGCAGTCTTGCCGGGTCACACCTTTTTGGCTACACCTTC. This translates into CASSLAGSHLFGYTF. Filled out from reference TRBV5-4 and TRBJ1-2, the complete variable domain reads ETGVTQSPTHLIKTRGQQVTLRCSSQSGHNTVSWYQQALGQGPQFIFQYYREEENGRGNFPPRFSGLQFPNYSSELNVNALELDDSALYLCASSLAGSHLFGYTFGSGTRLTVV.

The rearrangement uses TRBV4-3 and TRBJ2-5, with TRBD2 identical over 14 bases. Germline V gene sequence: CDR1 LGHNA, CDR2 YSLEER. Trimming took 3 bases from V and 1 from J; bases not matched to a gene: 4. The CDR3 has 17 amino acids. The CDR3 DNA reads as TGCGCCAGCAGCCAGGGGACTAGCGGGGGAGTCCAAGAGACCCAGTACTTC. Translation gives CASSQGTSGGVQETQYF.

The V and J genes are TRBV18 and TRBJ1-1; a possible D gene is TRBD1 (5 bases). This CDR3 has 16 amino acids. V lost 5 bases and J lost 1, with 17 bases in between. CDR1 and CDR2 (germline): KGHSH, LQKENI. CDR3 in amino acids: CASSTLGGGANTEAFF. The CDR3 nucleotides read TGTGCCAGCTCAACTCTAGGTGGGGGTGCGAACACTGAAGCTTTCTTT.

The gene calls are TRBV25-1 and TRBJ2-2; D possibly corresponds to TRBD2 (5 bases). Per the germline V gene, CDR1 is MGHDK and CDR2 is SYGVNS. CDR3 length: 15 residues. The V end was cut by 3 bases, the J end by 0 bases, with 8 bases between. DNA of the CDR3: TGTGCCAGCAGTGATTCCGGGACGAACACCGGGGAGCTGTTTTTT. Translated, it gives CASSDSGTNTGELFF.

The genes are TRBV2 and TRBJ2-3, with D possibly TRBD1 on 5 matching bases. Germline V gene data show CDR1 as SNHLY and CDR2 as FYNNEI. This CDR3 is 14 amino acids long. V lost 0 bases to trimming and J lost 4 bases, with 8 bases between them. CDR3 amino acids: CASSEALRADTQYF. The CDR3, as DNA: TGTGCCAGCAGTGAAGCGCTCAGGGCAGATACGCAGTATTTT.

This clone was detected a few times. The chain employs TRBV28 and TRBJ2-7, with D perhaps TRBD2 (6 bases). Deletions cut 4 bases from V and 4 bases from J, with 8 bases between. CDR1 is MDHEN, CDR2 SYDVKM, per germline. CDR3 length equals 12 residues. CDR3 in amino acids: CASSSSDYEQYF. As DNA, the CDR3 is TGTGCCAGCAGTTCTAGCGATTACGAGCAGTACTTC. The full variable domain, completed using reference TRBV28 and TRBJ2-7, is DVKVTQSSRYLVKRTGEKVFLECVQDMDHENMFWYRQDPGLGLRLIYFSYDVKMKEKGDIPEGYSVSREKKERFSLILESASTNQTSMYLCASSSSDYEQYFGPGTRLTVT.

This chain joins TRBV4-1 and TRBJ2-2, with TRBD1 matching 10 bases. From germline, CDR1 is MGHRA and CDR2 YSYEKL. This CDR3 comprises 15 residues. V lost 4 bases and J lost 5; bases outside the gene matches: 4. This CDR3 is CASSLRDRGTGELFF. CDR3 nucleotides: TGCGCCAGCAGCCTCCGGGACAGGGGTACCGGGGAGCTGTTTTTT.

The chain joins TRBV19 to TRBJ1-1; D ambiguous. This CDR3 is 12 amino acids long. The ends were cut back, 7 bases at V and 1 base at J, with 7 bases in the middle. The germline gives CDR1 LNHDA, CDR2 SQIVND (reference sequence). The CDR3 sequence: CASTDRNTEAFF. The CDR3 nucleotides are TGTGCCAGTACGGATAGGAACACTGAAGCTTTCTTT.

V usage is TRBV11-2 and J usage is TRBJ1-1, with 8 bases that match TRBD1. This CDR3 contains 16 residues. Germline V gene sequence: CDR1 SGHAT, CDR2 FQNNGV. J gave up 0 bases and V 5 bases, and 8 bases lay outside the gene matches. CDR3 sequence (DNA): TGTGCCAGCAGCCCCCGGACAGGGAACATGAACACTGAAGCTTTCTTT. As protein: CASSPRTGNMNTEAFF.

The J gene is TRBJ2-7, the V gene TRBV5-4; 7 nucleotides align to TRBD1. CDR3 length: 15 residues. Germline lookup yields CDR1 SGHNT and CDR2 YYREEE (reference sequence). V shed 0 bases and J 6 bases; nucleotides not matched to a gene: 9. The CDR3 coding sequence is TGTGCCAGCAGCTTGGGAGGAACAGGGGCCCGCGAGCAGTACGTC. This encodes CASSLGGTGAREQYV.

This clone was detected only a few times. The chain links TRBV2 to TRBJ1-6; TRBD1 aligns across 9 bases. Germline loops: CDR1 SNHLY, CDR2 FYNNEI. With 6 bases clipped from V and 8 bases from J, the junction kept 8 bases outside the gene matches. The CDR3 consists of 15 residues. CDR3 nucleotide sequence: TGTGCCAGCAGCCGCAAGTGGACAGGGGATTCACCCCTCCACTTT. The encoded protein is CASSRKWTGDSPLHF.

The J gene is TRBJ2-3, the V gene TRBV5-8; D remains unclear. Deletions cut 1 base from V and 3 bases from J, with 12 bases between. The CDR3 covers 15 residues. Per the germline V gene, CDR1 is SGHTS and CDR2 is YDEGEE. The CDR3 DNA is TGTGCCAGCAGCTTGTTCAGCCTCGGAACAGATACGCAGTATTTT. Residues: CASSLFSLGTDTQYF.

The chain combines TRBV9 with TRBJ1-3; TRBD1 is a possible D gene (6 bases). The CDR3 runs to 18 residues. Between the trimmed V and J ends, which lost 4 bases and 3 bases, there was a span of 23 bases. Germline-derived CDR1 and CDR2 are SGDLS and YYNGEE. CDR3 nucleotides: TGTGCCAGCAGCCTCGGTGGACAGTCGGTCGGTCGTGGAAACACCATATATTTT. Protein product: CASSLGGQSVGRGNTIYF.

This clone has only a few counts. This chain's CDR3 is CASAGTPRGEQFF. In nucleotides, the CDR3 is TGTGCTAGTGCCGGGACTCCTAGGGGTGAGCAGTTCTTC. This sequence joins TRBV12-5 and TRBJ2-1; perhaps TRBD2 as D (6 bases). The ends were cut back, 7 bases at V and 9 bases at J, with 16 bases in the middle. The CDR3 consists of 13 residues. Germline V gene lookup returns CDR1 LGHNT and CDR2 FRNRAP.

The chain recombines TRBV7-8 with TRBJ1-2, with TRBD1 matching over 7 bases. The V gene end was trimmed by 5 bases and the J gene end by 1 base; junction bases not matched to a gene: 7. Germline V lookup: CDR1 SGHVS, CDR2 FQNEAQ. The CDR3 runs to 15 residues. CDR3 sequence reads: CASSPPTGINYGYTF. Here the CDR3 DNA reads TGTGCCAGCAGCCCGCCGACAGGGATTAACTATGGCTACACCTTC.

The V and J genes are TRBV6-1 and TRBJ1-4; TRBD1 matches at 8 bases. The CDR3 has 16 amino acids. V shed 0 bases and J 13 bases; nucleotides not matched to a gene: 13. The V gene's germline CDR1 is MNHNS and CDR2 SASEGT. This CDR3 reads CASSEALPRGTGRLFF. Written as DNA, the CDR3 is TGTGCCAGCAGTGAAGCCCTTCCCCGCGGGACAGGAAGACTGTTTTTT.

The rearrangement uses TRBV11-3 and TRBJ2-2; D is uncertain. The CDR3 has 14 residues. The V and J ends lost 1 base and 5 bases respectively, with 8 bases between them. Germline CDR1 reads SGHNT; CDR2 reads YENEEA. CDR3 DNA: TGTGCCAGCAGCTTAGTGCAGGAAACCGGGGAGCTGTTTTTT. Translated, it gives CASSLVQETGELFF.

The gene calls are TRBV4-1 and TRBJ1-1; TRBD1 might be the D (6 bases). CDR1 is MGHRA, CDR2 YSYEKL, per germline. The CDR3 contains 15 residues. V shed 3 bases and J shed 1 base, with 12 bases lying between them. The CDR3 DNA follows: TGCGCCAGCAGCCACCCCGGACAGCCGAACACTGAAGCTTTCTTT. Protein sequence: CASSHPGQPNTEAFF.

This chain uses TRBV29-1 with TRBJ2-3; unclear D gene. The CDR3 runs to 11 residues. From germline, CDR1 is SQVTM and CDR2 ANQGSEA. The germline V and J ends were trimmed by 7 bases and 6 bases, with 11 bases remaining between them. CDR3 nucleotides: TGCAGCGCCGACCCCGGGGATACGCAGTATTTT. It yields the protein CSADPGDTQYF.

This clone has only a few counts. This rearrangement joins TRBV7-9 to TRBJ2-1; perhaps TRBD1 as D (5 bases). Germline V gene lookup returns CDR1 SEHNR and CDR2 FQNEAQ (reference sequence). The V and J ends lost 7 bases and 12 bases respectively, with 19 bases between them. The CDR3 runs to 13 residues. CDR3 coding DNA: TGTGCCAGCACCTACGGACAACAACGGCTGCAGTTCTTC. Its translation is CASTYGQQRLQFF.

This clone was picked up a small number of times. V and J are TRBV19 and TRBJ1-3; no firm D call. The V end was cut by 8 bases, the J end by 1 base, with 15 bases between. This CDR3 is built from 15 residues. Germline CDR1 LNHDA, CDR2 SQIVND (reference sequence). CDR3 protein: CASSPTVSSGNTIYF. The CDR3 DNA reads TGTGCCAGTTCGCCTACGGTTTCTTCTGGAAACACCATATATTTT. Looking up the rest from reference TRBV19 and TRBJ1-3 gives the full variable domain: DGGITQSPKYLFRKEGQNVTLSCEQNLNHDAMYWYRQDPGQGLRLIYYSQIVNDFQKGDIAEGYSVSREKKESFPLTVTSAQKNPTAFYLCASSPTVSSGNTIYFGEGSWLTVV.

This rearrangement joins TRBV4-3 to TRBJ1-2, with D unresolved. The CDR3 has 15 residues. The V and J ends lost 4 bases and 3 bases respectively, with 15 bases between them. CDR1 is LGHNA, CDR2 YSLEER, per germline. The CDR3 DNA reads TGCGCCAGCAGCCCCTCGGAGTGGGAACACTATGGCTACACCTTC. This codes for CASSPSEWEHYGYTF.

This clone came up a few times. The chain is built from TRBV2 and TRBJ2-5; D gene unclear. The CDR3 has 17 residues. Trimming pared 5 bases from V and 1 base from J, leaving 20 bases between. The germline CDR1 and CDR2 sequences are SNHLY and FYNNEI. In DNA form, the CDR3 reads TGTGCCAGCAGTCCCCTCTATAGAAGGGCGGCCCAAGAGACCCAGTACTTC. Its translation: CASSPLYRRAAQETQYF.

The CDR3 sequence: CASTVGLETEKLFF. The CDR3, as DNA: TGTGCCAGCACAGTGGGCCTCGAGACTGAAAAACTGTTTTTT. This rearrangement joins TRBV6-1 to TRBJ1-4, with no clear D. Germline V CDR1 and CDR2: MNHNS, SASEGT. Trimming pared 7 bases from V and 7 bases from J, leaving 16 bases between. This CDR3 comprises 14 residues.